This T cell receptor beta chain is drawn from a study of blood T cell repertoires in COVID-19. Study information: Collection of acute and convalescent COVID-19 samples took place in the United States, Italy and Spain. PBMCs, B-cell-depleted T cells, or T cells were the source of the cDNA or gDNA that made up the material.

Original analysis: From reference gene primer amplification, estimates of nucleated cell counts were derived. Only in-frame clones appear in the TCRdb table, and some are missing; sequencing was by immunoSEQ multiplex PCR. V and J calls and clone size are copied from that table; D and trimming were computed from the DNA. The sample shows 95,000 to 150,000 clones, over 75% of them seen only once. CDR3 length: 14 residues. Between the trimmed V and J ends, which lost 6 bases and 3 bases, there was a span of 11 bases. From germline, CDR1 is SNHLY and CDR2 FYNNEI. The rearrangement uses TRBV2 and TRBJ1-4; D is ambiguous. What was sequenced was peripheral blood. The source is a woman aged 65 to 85 with acute or convalescent COVID-19. The CDR3 sequence is CASSPRGPNEKLFF. The CDR3 DNA sequence: TGTGCCAGCAGCCCTCGGGGTCCTAATGAAAAACTGTTTTTT.